The source of this T cell receptor beta chain is a study of T-cell reconstitution after alpha-beta-depleted transplantation in children (dated by TCRdb to 2016 to 2017). Broadly, across the study: The study quantitatively tracked T-cell immune reconstitution after TCRalphabeta/CD19-depleted allogeneic hematopoietic cell transplantation in children using TCR repertoire profiling.

Worth noting for this clonotype: There is no known antigen for this receptor. Base qualities are not recorded, but no much larger clone differs from it by a single base.

Per the germline V gene, LGHNA is the CDR1 and YSLEER is the CDR2. Including the terminal cysteine and phenylalanine, the CDR3 comprises 13 residues. The read is trimmed to its CDR3 DNA, 39 bases read in frame from base 1. The junction shows trimming of 0 bases on V and 6 bases on J, plus 9 bases between the germline ends. The sample's treatment or condition, from its label and the paper: allogeneic hematopoietic cell transplantation with graft depleted of TCRalphabeta T cells and CD19 B cells. TCRalphabeta/CD19-depleted allogeneic hematopoietic cell grafts were given to the transplant recipients, all of whom were children. Library creation used PCR. Sequencing took place on an Illumina HiSeq 2500. Molecular barcoding was employed in the preparation of TCR libraries, with unique molecular identifiers being used to normalize TCRbeta repertoire quantification. Using fastp at Q25 and MiXCR, TCRdb reprocessed the public reads and kept productive beta chains. Each entry merges the rows of one CDR3 protein and shows their most common DNA and genes. The sample includes around 600,000 distinct CDR3 sequences, with 23% observed a single time. The biggest ten clones account for 13% to 15% of the sample.

Study-wide findings and limitations: The apparently early alphabetaT-cell count recovery about two months after transplant was reportedly dependent on only several hundred rapidly expanded clones derived from non-depleted graft cells. Hyperexpanded clone frequencies declined over subsequent months; after one year, T-cell counts and TCRbeta diversity were mostly attributed to newly produced T cells. In some patients, the high TCRbeta diversity seen at day 60 was put down to recipient T cells and intrathymic progenitors that had survived conditioning.

The chain is assembled from TRBV4-3 and TRBJ2-7; no D gene call is confident. Sequenced material: PBMCs, mostly from graft donor cells, taken 360 days after TCRalphabeta/CD19-depleted stem cell transplant. The TCR originated in a boy under three years old who had a stem cell transplant for acute myeloid leukemia, so the T cells may come from the graft donor. The DNA reads TGCGCCAGCAGCCAAGAGCGGCTGTCCGAGCAGTACTTC. It translates as CASSQERLSEQYF.